This TCR beta chain was recovered during a study of blood T cell repertoires in COVID-19. Study-wide background: Whether acute or convalescent, the COVID-19 samples came from the United States, Italy and Spain.

Some clones are missing from TCRdb's copy, which holds only in-frame ones; the method was immunoSEQ multiplex PCR. The data contain fewer than 150,000 clones, just under 90% of them singletons. V shed 8 bases, J shed 1 base, and the junction held 5 bases outside the gene matches. The CDR3 covers 14 residues. Germline CDR1 is LNHNV and CDR2 is YYDKDF (reference sequence). The genes are TRBV15 and TRBJ2-5, with 9 bases that match TRBD2. The receptor comes from a woman older than 75 with acute or convalescent COVID-19. Sequenced sample: peripheral blood. Written as DNA, the CDR3 is TGTGCCACCGCCGCGGGGGGGGGCCAAGAGACCCAGTACTTC. Translating it yields CATAAGGGQETQYF. The full variable domain, completed using reference TRBV15 and TRBJ2-5, is DAMVIQNPRYQVTQFGKPVTLSCSQTLNHNVMYWYQQKSSQAPKLLFHYYDKDFNNEADTPDNFQSRRPNTSFCFLDIRSPGLGDTAMYLCATAAGGGQETQYFGPGTRLLVL.